The rows below give T cell receptor beta chains drawn from one sample of a study of cytomegalovirus exposure and HLA in healthy donors. Measured with immunoSEQ multiplex PCR; TCRdb has only the in-frame clones, and not every one. The sample has 85,000 to 110,000 clones; roughly 70% are singletons. What was sequenced was PBMCs. Receptor source: a woman aged 50 to 60 in good health and CMV-seronegative. Each CDR3 is given with its conserved first and last residue. Fields, in order: J gene, D gene, clone size, V gene, CDR3 protein, CDR3 DNA. A D gene is named only where the DNA matches it firmly. Where a row states a size, it is once, few, many or the class of an expanded clone; other rows omit it.

TRBJ2-1	-	-	TRBV7-2	CASSPLLGLEQFF	TGTGCCAGCAGCCCCCTCTTGGGCCTGGAGCAGTTCTTC
TRBJ1-1	-	-	TRBV6-5	CASANGGGNSEAFF	TGTGCCAGCGCAAATGGGGGGGGTAACTCAGAAGCTTTCTTT
TRBJ1-1	TRBD1	-	TRBV10-1	CASSEGQADNTEAFF	TGCGCCAGCAGCGAGGGACAGGCTGACAACACTGAAGCTTTCTTT
TRBJ1-1	-	-	TRBV11-2	CASSTTVSTEAFF	TGTGCCAGCAGTACGACAGTCTCCACTGAAGCTTTCTTT
TRBJ2-7	TRBD2	-	TRBV7-2	CASSLVGLAGVIGYEQYF	TGTGCCAGCAGCTTAGTGGGACTAGCGGGAGTTATTGGGTACGAGCAGTACTTC
TRBJ2-7	TRBD2	-	TRBV2	CASSGRAGVYEQYF	TGTGCCAGCAGTGGCAGAGCGGGAGTTTACGAGCAGTACTTC
TRBJ2-7	TRBD2	-	TRBV7-9	CASSFGTSGVYEQYF	TGTGCCAGCAGCTTCGGGACTAGCGGGGTATACGAGCAGTACTTC
TRBJ1-5	TRBD1	-	TRBV23-1	CASISWTGCQPQHF	TGCGCCAGCATTTCTTGGACAGGGTGTCAGCCCCAGCATTTT
TRBJ1-1	-	-	TRBV11-2	CASSLAHNTEAFF	TGTGCCAGCAGCTTAGCACATAACACTGAAGCTTTCTTT
TRBJ1-6	-	-	TRBV11-2	CASSRGQHNSPLHF	TGTGCCAGCAGCCGCGGACAGCACAATTCACCCCTCCACTTT
TRBJ1-2	-	few	TRBV11-3	CASSRGGYPTNYGYTF	TGTGCCAGCAGCCGAGGGGGATATCCGACTAACTATGGCTACACCTTC
TRBJ2-7	TRBD2	-	TRBV27	CASMTSGSWYEQYF	TGTGCCAGCATGACTAGCGGGAGTTGGTACGAGCAGTACTTC
TRBJ2-7	TRBD2	-	TRBV18	CASSPRVSSGRGEQYF	TGTGCCAGCTCACCAAGGGTGTCTAGCGGGAGGGGCGAGCAGTACTTC
TRBJ2-7	-	-	TRBV6-4	CASSEVTVSYEQYF	TGTGCCAGCAGTGAGGTCACAGTTTCCTACGAGCAGTACTTC
TRBJ1-5	TRBD1	-	TRBV18	CASSTTGRDQPQHF	TGTGCCAGCTCAACGACAGGGCGGGATCAGCCCCAGCATTTT
TRBJ2-3	-	-	TRBV4-3	CASSPGRASEYTDTQYF	TGCGCCAGCAGCCCCGGCAGGGCTAGCGAATACACAGATACGCAGTATTTT
TRBJ2-3	TRBD2	few	TRBV19	CASQRLAGVGDTQYF	TGTGCCAGTCAACGACTAGCGGGAGTGGGAGATACGCAGTATTTT
TRBJ1-2	TRBD1	few	TRBV15	CATSHQGAYGYTF	TGTGCCACCAGCCATCAGGGGGCGTATGGCTACACCTTC
TRBJ2-5	-	-	TRBV4-1	CASSQEAGGQETQYF	TGCGCCAGCAGCCAAGAAGCGGGCGGTCAAGAGACCCAGTACTTC
TRBJ2-3	TRBD2	-	TRBV29-1	CSVRGTSPSDTQYF	TGCAGCGTCCGCGGGACTAGCCCCTCGGATACGCAGTATTTT
TRBJ2-7	TRBD1	-	TRBV28	CASSIGTGLYEQYF	TGTGCCAGCAGTATAGGGACAGGGTTATACGAGCAGTACTTC
TRBJ2-5	TRBD2	-	TRBV10-3	CAISAGGPGQETQYF	TGTGCCATCTCTGCGGGAGGGCCTGGCCAAGAGACCCAGTACTTC
TRBJ2-5	-	few	TRBV14	CASSHKITGDQETQYF	TGTGCCAGCAGCCACAAAATTACAGGAGATCAAGAGACCCAGTACTTC
TRBJ1-1	-	-	TRBV6-5	CASSKQSTVNTEAFF	TGTGCCAGCAGTAAACAGTCGACAGTGAACACTGAAGCTTTCTTT
TRBJ2-1	-	-	TRBV20-1	CSSQALNEQFF	TGCAGCTCACAGGCCCTCAATGAGCAGTTCTTC
TRBJ1-1	-	-	TRBV5-6	CASSLSGARTEAFF	TGTGCCAGCAGCCTGTCAGGGGCGAGAACTGAAGCTTTCTTT
TRBJ1-1	TRBD1	-	TRBV4-2	CASSPGGQANTEAFF	TGTGCCAGCAGCCCCGGGGGACAGGCGAACACTGAAGCTTTCTTT
TRBJ2-2	TRBD1	-	TRBV19	CASTGTGVTGELFF	TGTGCCAGTACCGGGACAGGGGTCACCGGGGAGCTGTTTTTT
TRBJ2-3	TRBD2	-	TRBV10-3	CAIMDPSGRESTDTQYF	TGTGCCATCATGGATCCTAGCGGGAGAGAAAGCACAGATACGCAGTATTTT
TRBJ1-5	-	few	TRBV19	CATDGSRITGNQPQHF	TGTGCCACGGACGGTTCACGCATAACGGGGAATCAGCCCCAGCATTTT
TRBJ1-4	TRBD1	-	TRBV28	CASSFSRDRGRFGKLFF	TGTGCCAGCAGTTTCTCCCGGGACAGGGGGCGCTTCGGAAAACTGTTTTTT
TRBJ1-5	-	-	TRBV15	CATSSLGGFAQPQHF	TGTGCCACCAGCAGTCTCGGAGGATTCGCTCAGCCCCAGCATTTT